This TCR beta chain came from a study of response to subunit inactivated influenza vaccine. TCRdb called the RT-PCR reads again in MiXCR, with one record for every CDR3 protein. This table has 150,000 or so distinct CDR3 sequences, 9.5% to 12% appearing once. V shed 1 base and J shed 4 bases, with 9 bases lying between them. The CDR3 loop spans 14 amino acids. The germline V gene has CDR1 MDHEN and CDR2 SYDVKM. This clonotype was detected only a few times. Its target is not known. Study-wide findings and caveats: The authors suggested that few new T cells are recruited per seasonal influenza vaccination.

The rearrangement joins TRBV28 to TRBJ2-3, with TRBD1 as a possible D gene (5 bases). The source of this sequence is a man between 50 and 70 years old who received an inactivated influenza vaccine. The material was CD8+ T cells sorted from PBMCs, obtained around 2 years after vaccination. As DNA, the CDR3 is TGTGCCAGCAGTTTATTGGGGCTGGCAGATACGCAGTATTTT. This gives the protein CASSLLGLADTQYF.